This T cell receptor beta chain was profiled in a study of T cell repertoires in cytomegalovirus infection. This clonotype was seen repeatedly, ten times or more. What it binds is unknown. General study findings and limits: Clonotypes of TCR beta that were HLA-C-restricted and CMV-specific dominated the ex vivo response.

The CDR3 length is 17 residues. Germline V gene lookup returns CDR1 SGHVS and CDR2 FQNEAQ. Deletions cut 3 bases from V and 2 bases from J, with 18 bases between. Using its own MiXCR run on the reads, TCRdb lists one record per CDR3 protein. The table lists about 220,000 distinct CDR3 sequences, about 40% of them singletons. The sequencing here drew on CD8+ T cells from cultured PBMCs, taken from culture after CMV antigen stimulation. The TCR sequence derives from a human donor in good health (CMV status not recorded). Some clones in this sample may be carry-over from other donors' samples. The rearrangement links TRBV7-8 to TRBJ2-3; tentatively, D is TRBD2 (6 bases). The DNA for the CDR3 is TGTGCCAGCAGCTTTGGCTTGGGGACTGTGAACACAGATACGCAGTATTTT. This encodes CASSFGLGTVNTDTQYF.